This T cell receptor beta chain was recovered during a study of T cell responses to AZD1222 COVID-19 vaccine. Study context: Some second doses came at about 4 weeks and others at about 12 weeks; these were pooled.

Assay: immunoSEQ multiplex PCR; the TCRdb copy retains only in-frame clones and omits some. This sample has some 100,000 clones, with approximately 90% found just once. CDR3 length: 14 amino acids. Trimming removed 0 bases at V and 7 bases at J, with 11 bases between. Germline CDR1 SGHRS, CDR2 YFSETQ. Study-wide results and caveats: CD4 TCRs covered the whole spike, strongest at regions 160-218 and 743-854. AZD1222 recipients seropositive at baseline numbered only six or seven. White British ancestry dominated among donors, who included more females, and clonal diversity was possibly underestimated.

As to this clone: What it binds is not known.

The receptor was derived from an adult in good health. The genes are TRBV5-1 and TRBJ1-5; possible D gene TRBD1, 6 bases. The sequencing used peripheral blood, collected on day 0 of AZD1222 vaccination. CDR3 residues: CASSLAGVGQPQHF. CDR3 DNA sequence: TGCGCCAGCAGCTTGGCAGGGGTGGGGCAGCCCCAGCATTTT.